What follows describes a single T cell receptor (beta chain). This sample stems from a study of T-cell memory formation after mild COVID-19. This CDR3 is 12 amino acids long. J was trimmed by 10 bases and V by 6 bases; bases with no gene match: 7. TCRdb independently ran MiXCR on the 5' RACE reads; one entry per CDR3 protein. The sample gives approximately 290,000 distinct CDR3 sequences, 7% to 10% of which show up once; approximately 23% is in the top ten. The rearrangement joins TRBV12-3 or TRBV12-4 to TRBJ2-3; 7 positions match TRBD2. The clonotype originates from a man aged 18 to 29 who had mild COVID-19 (a few samples of this study predate the infection). Cell type and time point are not known. The sequenced material came from PBMCs or a T cell subset sorted from them (not recorded which). The CDR3 here is CASSPGREAQYF. The DNA of the CDR3 is TGTGCCAGCAGCCCGGGCCGGGAGGCGCAGTATTTT.